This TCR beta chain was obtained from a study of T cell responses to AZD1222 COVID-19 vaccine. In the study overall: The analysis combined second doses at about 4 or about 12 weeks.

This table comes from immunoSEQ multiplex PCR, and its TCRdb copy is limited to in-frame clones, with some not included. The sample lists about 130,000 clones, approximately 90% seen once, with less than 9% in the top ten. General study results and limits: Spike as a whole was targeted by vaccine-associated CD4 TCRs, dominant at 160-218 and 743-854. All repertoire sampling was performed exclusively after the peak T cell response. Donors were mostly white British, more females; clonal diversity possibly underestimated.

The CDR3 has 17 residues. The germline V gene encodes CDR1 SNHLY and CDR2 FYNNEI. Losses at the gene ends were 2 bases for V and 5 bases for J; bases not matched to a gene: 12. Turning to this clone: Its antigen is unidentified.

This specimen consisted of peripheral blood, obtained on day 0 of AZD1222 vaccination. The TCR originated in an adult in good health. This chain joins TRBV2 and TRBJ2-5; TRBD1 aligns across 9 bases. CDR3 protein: CASSEMEQGALVETQYF. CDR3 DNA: TGTGCCAGCAGTGAAATGGAACAGGGGGCTTTAGTTGAGACCCAGTACTTC. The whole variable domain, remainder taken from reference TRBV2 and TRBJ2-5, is EPEVTQTPSHQVTQMGQEVILRCVPISNHLYFYWYRQILGQKVEFLVSFYNNEISEKSEIFDDQFSVERPDGSNFTLKIRSTKLEDSAMYFCASSEMEQGALVETQYFGPGTRLLVL.